This T cell receptor beta chain was sequenced during a study of cytomegalovirus exposure and HLA in healthy donors. A multiplex PCR was run with 60 Vbeta primers and 13 Jbeta primers. Produced via immunoSEQ multiplex PCR; TCRdb's table is partial and in-frame only. The data show approximately 100,000 clones, more than 75% seen once. The CDR3 runs to 16 residues. The germline CDR1 and CDR2 sequences are MGHDK and SYGVNS. J lost 7 bases, V lost 5 bases, and 11 bases had no gene match. The gene calls are TRBV25-1 and TRBJ2-1; TRBD1 matches 10 bases. Sequencing used PBMCs. The receptor was isolated from a woman in her 50s in good health and CMV-seropositive. The CDR3 DNA sequence: TGTGCCAGCAGTTCCCGGACAGGGGGGAGTAGAAATGAGCAGTTCTTC. Encoded protein: CASSSRTGGSRNEQFF.